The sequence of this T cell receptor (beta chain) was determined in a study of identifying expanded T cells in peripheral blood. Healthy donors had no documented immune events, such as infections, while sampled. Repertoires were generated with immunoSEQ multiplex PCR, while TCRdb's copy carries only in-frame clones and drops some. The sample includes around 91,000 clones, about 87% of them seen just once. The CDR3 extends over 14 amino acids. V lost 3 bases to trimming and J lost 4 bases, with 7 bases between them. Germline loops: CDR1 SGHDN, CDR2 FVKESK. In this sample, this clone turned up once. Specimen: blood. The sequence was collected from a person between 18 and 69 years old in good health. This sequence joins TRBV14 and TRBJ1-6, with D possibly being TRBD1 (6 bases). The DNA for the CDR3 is TGTGCCAGCAGCCACAGGGGATATAATTCACCCCTCCACTTT. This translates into CASSHRGYNSPLHF.